The 26 T cell receptor beta chains listed next were all sequenced from one sample in a study of pediatric ulcerative colitis. Measured with immunoSEQ multiplex PCR; TCRdb has only the in-frame clones, and not every one. The data contain approximately 40,000 clones, 75% of them singletons. One to two pinch biopsies were taken from the rectum during colonoscopy. Material for sequencing was gut tissue. The receptors originated from a boy younger than 18 with severe ulcerative colitis.

This chain uses TRBV19 with TRBJ1-5; no reliable D call. The CDR3 covers 15 residues. Germline V CDR1 and CDR2: LNHDA, SQIVND (reference sequence). Trimming cost V 2 bases and J 3 bases, with 11 bases left between them. The CDR3 DNA follows: TGTGCCAGTAGTATAATATTCACTTTCAATCAGCCCCAGCATTTT. It specifies CASSIIFTFNQPQHF.

The J gene is TRBJ2-1, the V gene TRBV7-9, with D hard to call. Germline CDR1 reads SEHNR; CDR2 reads FQNEAQ (reference sequence). Between the trimmed V and J ends, which lost 5 bases and 7 bases, there was a span of 15 bases. The CDR3 consists of 14 residues. The CDR3 spells CASSPVKVNNEQFF. The DNA for the CDR3 is TGTGCCAGCAGCCCGGTAAAGGTAAATAATGAGCAGTTCTTC.

The J gene is TRBJ1-4, the V gene TRBV10-2; 10 nucleotides line up with TRBD1. The trim removed 8 bases at V and 7 bases at J, leaving 10 bases unmatched. The CDR3 has 15 residues. Germline V gene sequence: CDR1 WSHSY, CDR2 SAAADI. The CDR3 reads CASRGTGALREKLFF. DNA for the CDR3: TGCGCCAGCCGCGGGACAGGGGCATTACGTGAAAAACTGTTTTTT.

The chain combines TRBV5-1 with TRBJ2-7, with D possibly TRBD1 on 6 matching bases. The CDR3 contains 13 residues. The germline V gene encodes CDR1 SGHRS and CDR2 YFSETQ. Between the trimmed V and J ends, which lost 3 bases and 2 bases, there was a span of 9 bases. CDR3 sequence (DNA): TGCGCCAGCAGCTGGGACATAGCCTACGAGCAGTACTTC. This translates into CASSWDIAYEQYF. Drawing the rest from reference TRBV5-1 and TRBJ2-7, the complete variable domain is KAGVTQTPRYLIKTRGQQVTLSCSPISGHRSVSWYQQTPGQGLQFLFEYFSETQRNKGNFPGRFSGRQFSNSRSEMNVSTLELGDSALYLCASSWDIAYEQYFGPGTRLTVT.

The table lists this clone with a count of one. V and J are TRBV5-6 and TRBJ2-3, with 8 nucleotides matching TRBD1. The CDR3 has 17 residues. Germline V gene lookup returns CDR1 SGHDT and CDR2 YYEEEE. Germline trimming cut 0 bases from V and 2 bases from J; bases unmatched to any gene: 8. The CDR3 reads CASSLGYQGANTDTQYF. The CDR3 nucleotides read TGTGCCAGCAGCTTGGGGTACCAGGGGGCCAACACAGATACGCAGTATTTT.

This chain links TRBV7-7 with TRBJ2-6; tentative D call: TRBD2 (6 bases). The CDR3 extends over 15 amino acids. CDR1 is SSHAT and CDR2 is FNYEAQ in the germline V gene (reference sequence). The CDR3 DNA reads TGTGCTAGCGGCGGGACCAACTCTGGGGCCAACGTCCTGACTTTC. Its protein product is CASGGTNSGANVLTF.

The chain couples TRBV6-5 to TRBJ2-3; D gene unclear. The germline V gene has CDR1 MNHEY and CDR2 SVGAGI. With 7 bases removed from V and 8 bases from J, the gap between germline ends came to 13 bases. This CDR3 region has 12 residues. Here the CDR3 reads CASTATYGTQYF. The CDR3 DNA is TGTGCCAGCACCGCAACTTATGGTACGCAGTATTTT.

The chain couples TRBV19 to TRBJ1-1; 10 bases map to TRBD1. The trim removed 8 bases at V and 4 bases at J, leaving 13 bases unmatched. This CDR3 contains 16 residues. The germline CDR1 and CDR2 sequences are LNHDA and SQIVND (reference sequence). The CDR3 sequence is CASRGDRGLVSTEAFF. The CDR3 DNA sequence: TGTGCCAGTCGAGGGGACAGGGGATTGGTGAGCACTGAAGCTTTCTTT.

On this clone: No conserved phenylalanine or tryptophan ends this CDR3, so it is likely a read error. V usage is TRBV25-1 and J usage is TRBJ1-6; no clear D gene. The CDR3 consists of 14 residues. Trimming took 2 bases from V and 15 from J, leaving 17 bases between them. Germline V gene data show CDR1 as MGHDK and CDR2 as SYGVNS. The CDR3 here is CASSEKISHRYLHL. The CDR3 bases are TGTGCCAGCAGTGAAAAAATTTCACACCGGTACCTCCACCTT.

This rearrangement joins TRBV5-4 to TRBJ2-5, with D tentatively TRBD2 (6 bases). This CDR3 spans 15 amino acids. Trimming removed 4 bases at V and 5 bases at J, with 18 bases between. Germline values: CDR1 SGHNT, CDR2 YYREEE (reference sequence). DNA for the CDR3: TGTGCCAGCAGCGGGGGGTTGGGGGATGGCGAGACCCAGTACTTC. Its protein is CASSGGLGDGETQYF.

The gene calls are TRBV28 and TRBJ1-2; no clear D gene. Germline values: CDR1 MDHEN, CDR2 SYDVKM. V lost 6 bases to trimming and J lost 5 bases, with 10 bases between them. The CDR3 runs 12 residues. The CDR3 is CASSRSQYGYTF. The CDR3, as DNA: TGTGCCAGCAGCAGATCCCAATATGGCTACACCTTC.

The count of this clone is one. The V call is TRBV30, the J call TRBJ2-1, with D possibly called TRBD1 or TRBD2 (6 bases each). Trimming pared 4 bases from V and 8 bases from J, leaving 12 bases between. This CDR3 region has 12 residues. The V gene's germline CDR1 is GTSNPN and CDR2 SVGIG (reference sequence). CDR3 nucleotides: TGTGCCTGGAACGGGGGCCGATATGAGCAGTTCTTC. Translation: CAWNGGRYEQFF.

The CDR3 coding sequence is TGTGCCAGTAGTCCGGTAGCTAACACTGAAGCTTTCTTT. Translation gives CASSPVANTEAFF. J is TRBJ1-1 and V is TRBV19; D is undetermined. CDR1 LNHDA and CDR2 SQIVND come from the germline V gene (reference sequence). This CDR3 is built from 13 residues. V was pared by 5 bases and J by 2 bases, with 9 bases between.

The chain couples TRBV7-3 to TRBJ2-3, with no clear D. V was shortened by 3 bases and J by 0 bases, with 7 bases between the two germline ends. This CDR3 contains 14 residues. Germline V gene data show CDR1 as SGHTA and CDR2 as FQGTGA. The CDR3 coding sequence is TGTGCCAGCAGCTTTGGACCGAGCACAGATACGCAGTATTTT. Translating it yields CASSFGPSTDTQYF.

This clone came up a few times. The chain employs TRBV28 and TRBJ2-2; 7 bases map to TRBD1. Germline-derived CDR1 and CDR2 are MDHEN and SYDVKM. CDR3 length equals 18 residues. The ends lost 6 bases at V and 2 bases at J; junction bases unmatched: 15. The CDR3 spells CASRKSGGFLANTGELFF. The CDR3 DNA follows: TGTGCCAGCAGAAAATCAGGGGGATTTTTGGCTAACACCGGGGAGCTGTTTTTT.

The rearrangement joins TRBV4-1 to TRBJ2-7, with D unclear. The CDR3 extends over 17 amino acids. CDR1 MGHRA and CDR2 YSYEKL come from the germline V gene. Trimming took 1 base from V and 1 from J, leaving 17 bases between them. CDR3 nucleotides: TGCGCCAGCAGCCAAGTTCCTTGGCAACTTTTGTCCTACGAGCAGTACTTC. This translates into CASSQVPWQLLSYEQYF.

The rearrangement joins TRBV18 to TRBJ1-3; no definite D call. CDR1 KGHSH and CDR2 LQKENI come from the germline V gene. This CDR3 contains 16 residues. Trimming removed 3 bases from V and 4 bases from J, with 16 bases in between. The DNA for the CDR3 is TGTGCCAGCTCACCCCTCCCGGGGTCGGAAGGAAACACCATATATTTT. Translating gives CASSPLPGSEGNTIYF. The full variable domain, in which reference TRBV18 and TRBJ1-3 provide the parts outside the CDR3, is NAGVMQNPRHLVRRRGQEARLRCSPMKGHSHVYWYRQLPEEGLKFMVYLQKENIIDESGMPKERFSAEFPKEGPSILRIQQVVRGDSAAYFCASSPLPGSEGNTIYFGEGSWLTVV.

The chain uses TRBV5-1 and TRBJ2-7; no firm D call. Trimming took off 3 bases at V and 0 bases at J, with 10 bases between the two ends. In germline, CDR1 is SGHRS, CDR2 YFSETQ. The length of the CDR3 is 14 residues. CDR3 sequence: CASSSEPLSYEQYF. CDR3 DNA: TGCGCCAGCAGCTCTGAACCCCTCTCCTACGAGCAGTACTTC.

The genes are TRBV7-6 and TRBJ1-1; no reliable D call. The V end lost 1 base, the J end lost 5 bases, and 8 bases lay between the germline ends. The CDR3 runs 13 residues. Germline assignment: CDR1 SGHVS and CDR2 FNYEAQ. CDR3 coding DNA: TGTGCCAGCAGCTTAGAGCCGCGGACTGAAGCTTTCTTT. Protein: CASSLEPRTEAFF.

This chain joins TRBV9 and TRBJ1-4; tentatively, D is TRBD1 (6 bases). The CDR3 is made up of 15 amino acids. The ends were cut back, 4 bases at V and 0 bases at J, with 10 bases in the middle. CDR1 SGDLS and CDR2 YYNGEE come from the germline V gene. CDR3 sequence: CASSFRTATNEKLFF. The DNA of the CDR3 is TGTGCCAGCAGCTTCCGGACAGCAACTAATGAAAAACTGTTTTTT. Full variable domain (remainder filled in from reference TRBV9 and TRBJ1-4): DSGVTQTPKHLITATGQRVTLRCSPRSGDLSVYWYQQSLDQGLQFLIQYYNGEERAKGNILERFSAQQFPDLHSELNLSSLELGDSALYFCASSFRTATNEKLFFGSGTQLSVL.

The gene calls are TRBV6-5 and TRBJ1-1; 7 bases are shared with TRBD1. Unmatched junction bases numbered 12, after V lost 3 bases and J lost 8 bases. Germline CDR1 MNHEY, CDR2 SVGAGI. The CDR3 sequence is 15 residues long. The CDR3 loop is CASSYSLRGTVEAFF. Written as DNA, the CDR3 is TGTGCCAGCAGTTATTCTCTTCGGGGGACAGTAGAAGCTTTCTTT.

This clone was observed a few times. The chain employs TRBV13 and TRBJ1-1, with unresolved D. This CDR3 is 15 amino acids long. Germline V gives CDR1 PRHDT, CDR2 FYEKMQ (reference sequence). The V and J ends lost 0 bases and 1 base respectively, with 9 bases between them. In DNA form, the CDR3 reads TGTGCCAGCAGCTTAGGGGAAACTCGGAACACTGAAGCTTTCTTT. The encoded protein is CASSLGETRNTEAFF.

The V gene is TRBV6-6, the J gene TRBJ1-6, with TRBD1 matching 10 bases. Germline V CDR1 and CDR2: MNHNY, SVGAGI (reference sequence). Trimming cost V 1 base and J 10 bases; bases outside gene matches: 7. CDR3 length equals 16 residues. The CDR3 reads CASSYFRDRGKSPLHF. CDR3 DNA sequence: TGTGCCAGCAGTTACTTCCGGGACAGGGGAAAGTCACCCCTCCACTTT.

This rearrangement joins TRBV28 to TRBJ2-3, with 7 bases lining up with TRBD2. Germline V gives CDR1 MDHEN, CDR2 SYDVKM. The length of the CDR3 is 15 residues. J lost 3 bases, V lost 5 bases, and 8 bases had no gene match. This CDR3 is CASSPGLVRTDTQYF. The CDR3 region has the DNA TGTGCCAGCAGTCCAGGACTAGTCAGGACAGATACGCAGTATTTT.

V and J are TRBV7-8 and TRBJ1-2, with TRBD1 identical over 11 bases. The germline V gene encodes CDR1 SGHVS and CDR2 FQNEAQ. This CDR3 is 15 amino acids long. J was trimmed by 4 bases and V by 5 bases; bases with no gene match: 6. The CDR3 is CASSPGGTGGYGYTF. The CDR3 DNA reads as TGTGCCAGCAGCCCAGGCGGGACAGGGGGCTATGGCTACACCTTC. The full variable domain, rest sourced from reference TRBV7-8 and TRBJ1-2, is GAGVSQSPRYKVAKRGQDVALRCDPISGHVSLFWYQQALGQGPEFLTYFQNEAQLDKSGLPSDRFFAERPEGSVSTLKIQRTQQEDSAVYLCASSPGGTGGYGYTFGSGTRLTVV.

This clone was seen only a few times. The V call is TRBV11-1, the J call TRBJ1-6; 9 positions agree with TRBD1. After removal of 5 bases from V and 11 bases from J, the junction contained 4 bases not matched to a gene. Per germline, CDR1 SGHAT and CDR2 FQDESV (reference sequence). The CDR3 is 13 residues long. CDR3 in amino acids: CASSPGQGTPLHF. Here the CDR3 DNA reads TGTGCCAGCAGCCCAGGACAGGGGACACCCCTCCACTTT.